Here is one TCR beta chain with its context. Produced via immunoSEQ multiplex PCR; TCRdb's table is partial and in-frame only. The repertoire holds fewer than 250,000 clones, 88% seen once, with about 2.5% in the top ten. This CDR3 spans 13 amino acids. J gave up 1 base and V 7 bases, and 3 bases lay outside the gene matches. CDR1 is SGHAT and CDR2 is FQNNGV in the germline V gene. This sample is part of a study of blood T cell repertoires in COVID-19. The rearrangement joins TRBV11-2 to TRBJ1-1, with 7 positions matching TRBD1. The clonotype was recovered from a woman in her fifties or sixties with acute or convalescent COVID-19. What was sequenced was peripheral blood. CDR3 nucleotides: TGTGCCAGCAACCGGGACAGGAACACTGAAGCTTTCTTT. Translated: CASNRDRNTEAFF.